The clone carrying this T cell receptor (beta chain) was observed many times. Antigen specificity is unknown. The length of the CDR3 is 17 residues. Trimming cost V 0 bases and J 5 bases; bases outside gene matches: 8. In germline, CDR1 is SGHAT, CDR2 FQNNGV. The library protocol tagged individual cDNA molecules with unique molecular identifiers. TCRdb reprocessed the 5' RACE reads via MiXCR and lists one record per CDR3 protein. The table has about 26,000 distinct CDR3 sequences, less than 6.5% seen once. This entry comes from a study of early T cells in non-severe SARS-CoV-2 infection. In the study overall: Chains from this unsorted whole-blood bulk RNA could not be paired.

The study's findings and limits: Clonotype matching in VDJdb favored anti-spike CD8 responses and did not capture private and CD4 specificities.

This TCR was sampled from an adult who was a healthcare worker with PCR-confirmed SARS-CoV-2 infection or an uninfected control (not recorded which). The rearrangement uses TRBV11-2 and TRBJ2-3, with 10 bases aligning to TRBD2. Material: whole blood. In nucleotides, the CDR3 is TGTGCCAGCAGCTTAGATCGGGCAGCGGGGGGGCTAGATACGCAGTATTTT. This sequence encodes CASSLDRAAGGLDTQYF.